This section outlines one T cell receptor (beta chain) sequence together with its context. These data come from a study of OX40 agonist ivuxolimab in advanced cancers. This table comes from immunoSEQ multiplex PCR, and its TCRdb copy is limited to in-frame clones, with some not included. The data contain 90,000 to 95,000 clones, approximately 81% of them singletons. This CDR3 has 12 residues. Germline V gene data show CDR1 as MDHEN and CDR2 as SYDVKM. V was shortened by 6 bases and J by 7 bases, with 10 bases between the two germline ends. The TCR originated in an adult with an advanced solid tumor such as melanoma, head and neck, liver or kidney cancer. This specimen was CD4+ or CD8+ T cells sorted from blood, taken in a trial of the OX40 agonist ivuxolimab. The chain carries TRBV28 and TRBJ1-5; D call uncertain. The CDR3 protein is CASSPPTQPQHF. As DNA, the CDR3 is TGTGCCAGCAGCCCTCCGACACAGCCCCAGCATTTT.